This T cell receptor (beta chain) was identified in a study of CD8 T cell repertoires and HIV-1 epitope variants. Study context: Separate wells received one of Twenty-five Gag or Nef variant peptides. Epitopes were three Gag families plus Nef HW9 and YT9.

Produced via immunoSEQ multiplex PCR; TCRdb's table is partial and in-frame only. Here the sample spans about 5,600 clones, around 70% being singletons. From germline, CDR1 is MNHEY and CDR2 SMNVEV (reference sequence). V lost 6 bases, J lost 1 base, and 6 bases lay in between. The CDR3 sequence is 12 residues long. The study, taken as a whole, reports: Most of the nine antigen-specific clonotypes appeared cross-reactive to autologous or escape variants.

This clone has only a few counts. Its antigen is not identified. Sample: cultured CD8+ T cells derived from PBMCs. The V call is TRBV27, the J call TRBJ1-1; no clear D. The TCR comes from a male donor with HIV. The CDR3 reads CASREQNTEAFF. CDR3 DNA sequence: TGTGCCAGCAGGGAACAGAACACTGAAGCTTTCTTT.